The clone carrying this T cell receptor beta chain was counted ten times or more. Antigen unknown. This entry belongs to a study of T cells in Graves' hyperthyroidism and ophthalmopathy. At the level of the study: Specimen type is peripheral blood, collected at initial diagnosis prior to any treatment.

CDR1 KGHDR and CDR2 SFDVKD come from the germline V gene. CDR3 size: 17 residues. The junction had 10 bases not matched to a gene; V was cut back by 3 bases and J by 2 bases. Amplification yielded TCR beta CDR3 regions, with RNA transcripts as the source. Primed by the HTBI set, a first-round RT-PCR was run on the TCR CDR3. One entry per CDR3 protein results from TCRdb running MiXCR on the multiplex PCR reads. The profile shows about 400,000 distinct CDR3 sequences, approximately 16% of them singletons. General observations from the study: Researchers found most expanded thyroid clonotypes above 0.001 in blood as well.

The diagnostic basis comprised clinical symptoms, serum thyroxine and TRAb, thyroid ultrasound and orbital computed tomography. The sequence was obtained from a woman aged 55-70 years with Graves' ophthalmopathy. The sample consisted of blood. The chain combines TRBV24-1 with TRBJ2-5; 8 bases align to TRBD2. The CDR3 nucleotides read TGTGCCACCAGTGATACGATGCTAGCGGGCGGACAAGAGACCCAGTACTTC. It encodes CATSDTMLAGGQETQYF.